This T cell receptor (beta chain) was captured by sequencing in a study of T cell repertoires in cytomegalovirus infection (dated by TCRdb to the late 2010s). Study-wide context: Donor HLA type was relevant to the analysis, as public TCR beta signatures indicated carriage of CMV infection together with the matching HLA type.

In this sample, this clonotype turned up a few times. This receptor's antigen is unknown. The record has no base qualities; no much larger clone is one base away. TCRdb shows the sequencer as Illumina HiSeq 1500. The public sequencing data were trimmed at Q25 with fastp and processed into clonotypes with MiXCR by TCRdb, which kept only in-frame beta chains. Identical CDR3 protein sequences are pooled into one entry, listed with their most common genes and DNA. A total of some 300,000 distinct CDR3 sequences appear in this sample, around 15% of them only once. Around 9.5% of the sample goes to the ten largest clones. At the junction V is shortened by 5 bases and J by 1 base, with 14 bases in between. As encoded in the germline V gene, CDR1 is MDHEN while CDR2 is SYDVKM. Taken from cysteine to phenylalanine, the CDR3 has 15 residues. Only the CDR3 part of the read is kept: 45 bases, read in frame from the first base.

The investigation overall reported the following: In both this cohort and an independent cohort of some 350 donors, the cumulative frequency of public TCR beta family members distinguished carriers of CMV infection plus the relevant HLA type. In the ex vivo response, HLA-C-restricted CMV-specific TCR beta clonotypes were dominant, and in two of eight donors the single most frequent clonotype came from this HLA-C-restricted group.

The receptor was isolated from a human donor in good health (CMV status not recorded). Some clones in this sample may be carry-over from other donors' samples. Input material: PBMCs. In this chain, TRBV28 is recombined with TRBJ2-5; a weak D assignment points to TRBD1 (5 bases agree). The bases are TGTGCCAGCAGTCCCTTTATAGGGGTCCAAGAGACCCAGTACTTC. This codes for CASSPFIGVQETQYF.